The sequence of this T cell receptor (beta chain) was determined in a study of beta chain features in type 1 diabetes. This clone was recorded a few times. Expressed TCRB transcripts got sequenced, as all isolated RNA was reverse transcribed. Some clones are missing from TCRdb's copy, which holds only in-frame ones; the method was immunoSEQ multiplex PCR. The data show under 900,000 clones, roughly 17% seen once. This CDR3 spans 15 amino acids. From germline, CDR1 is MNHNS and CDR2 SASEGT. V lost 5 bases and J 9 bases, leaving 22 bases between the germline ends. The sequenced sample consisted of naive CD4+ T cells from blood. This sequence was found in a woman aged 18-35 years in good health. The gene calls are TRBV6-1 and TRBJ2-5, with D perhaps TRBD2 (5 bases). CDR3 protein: CASSSPIRGNEAQYF. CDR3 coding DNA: TGTGCCAGCAGTTCCCCCATACGGGGTAACGAGGCCCAGTACTTC.